These T cell receptor beta chains were read from a single sample in a study of response to subunit inactivated influenza vaccine. One entry per CDR3 protein, called by TCRdb with MiXCR from the RT-PCR reads. The data show just under 550,000 distinct CDR3 sequences, approximately 22% seen once. The same sample was also used in a study of T cells expressing NK-cell markers.

Sample: CD4+ T cells sorted from PBMCs, taken 11 to 12 days after vaccination. The receptor set was obtained from a man aged 50-59 years who received an inactivated influenza vaccine. Each CDR3 is given without its conserved first and last residue. Where a row states a size, it is once, few, many or the class of an expanded clone; other rows omit it.

TRBV28	many	14	TRBJ1-4	ASSLNGPSTNEKLF
TRBV21-1	few	13	TRBJ2-1	ASRSGTNAMNEQF
TRBV28	-	14	TRBJ2-4	ASRIAGGTSGKVQY
TRBV15	-	12	TRBJ2-3	ATSRDYTTDTQY
TRBV14	-	12	TRBJ2-5	ASSPHPRKETQY
TRBV7-2	-	12	TRBJ2-5	ASRHKGSGETQY
TRBV7-2	-	13	TRBJ2-3	ASSQQMWGTDTQY
TRBV6-5	-	14	TRBJ2-3	ASSPRVAGGTDTQY
TRBV4-2	few	14	TRBJ2-3	ASSQDFAGATDTQY
TRBV12-3/TRBV12-4	-	11	TRBJ2-5	ASSFYFQETQY
TRBV10-3	-	10	TRBJ2-5	AISENGETQY
TRBV21-1	few	14	TRBJ2-1	ASSKIGQGPYNEQF
TRBV4-2	-	13	TRBJ2-1	ASSQERSSRHEQF
TRBV7-6	-	15	TRBJ2-1	ASSYRLAGALYNEQF
TRBV18	-	16	TRBJ2-1	ASSPPSVGRAKNNEQF
TRBV6-1	-	14	TRBJ2-2	ASSPPPGPSTGELF
TRBV19	-	13	TRBJ2-5	ASRKRTGGQETQY
TRBV18	-	13	TRBJ2-1	ASSPSLAANNEQF
TRBV7-9	few	14	TRBJ2-3	ASSLYGRHGTDTQY
TRBV6-2/TRBV6-3	many	10	TRBJ1-1	ASSAAGEKAF